Sequencing of this TCR beta chain was carried out in a study of blood T cell repertoires in COVID-19. About the research overall: Sites in the United States, Italy and Spain provided acute and convalescent COVID-19 samples. Sources were T cells, B-cell-depleted T cells, or PBMCs; the material itself was cDNA or gDNA.

This CDR3 spans 15 amino acids. V lost 3 bases and J lost 1; bases outside the gene matches: 6. Germline V gene data show CDR1 as GTSNPN and CDR2 as SVGIG (reference sequence). In the source study's methods: Researchers report that nucleated cell counts were estimated from reference gene primer amplification. Using immunoSEQ multiplex PCR, the repertoire was profiled, and TCRdb retains in-frame clones only, with some absent. The DNA was the basis for D and trimming; V, J and clone size are from that table. The sample carries under 300,000 clones, 82% recorded once. This TCR derives from a woman under 30 with acute or convalescent COVID-19. Material for sequencing was peripheral blood. The chain recombines TRBV30 with TRBJ1-3, with 7 bases lining up with TRBD1. In nucleotides, the CDR3 is TGTGCCTGGAGCCGGACAGGATTTTCTGGAAACACCATATATTTT. Its protein product is CAWSRTGFSGNTIYF.